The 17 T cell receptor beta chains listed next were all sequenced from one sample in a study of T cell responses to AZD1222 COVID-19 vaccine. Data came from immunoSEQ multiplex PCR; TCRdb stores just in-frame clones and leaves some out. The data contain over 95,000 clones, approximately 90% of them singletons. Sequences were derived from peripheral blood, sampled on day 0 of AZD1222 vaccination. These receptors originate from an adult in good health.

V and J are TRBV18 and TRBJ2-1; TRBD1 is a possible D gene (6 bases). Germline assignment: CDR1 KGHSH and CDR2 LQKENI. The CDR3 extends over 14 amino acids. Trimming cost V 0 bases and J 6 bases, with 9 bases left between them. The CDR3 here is CASSPPEGGNEQFF. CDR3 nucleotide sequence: TGTGCCAGCTCACCACCTGAAGGGGGCAATGAGCAGTTCTTC.

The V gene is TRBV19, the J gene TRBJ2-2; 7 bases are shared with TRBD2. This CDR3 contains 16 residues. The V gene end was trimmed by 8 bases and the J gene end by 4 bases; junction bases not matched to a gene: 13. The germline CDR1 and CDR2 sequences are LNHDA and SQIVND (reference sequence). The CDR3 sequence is CASDPGTTLITGELFF. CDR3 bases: TGTGCCAGTGACCCCGGGACTACCTTAATCACCGGGGAGCTGTTTTTT.

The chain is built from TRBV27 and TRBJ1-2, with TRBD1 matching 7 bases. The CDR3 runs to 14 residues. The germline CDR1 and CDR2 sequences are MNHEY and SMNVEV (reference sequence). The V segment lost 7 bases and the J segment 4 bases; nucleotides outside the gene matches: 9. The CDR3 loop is CASKSGGAAYGYTF. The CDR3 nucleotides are TGTGCCAGCAAGTCAGGGGGGGCGGCCTATGGCTACACCTTC.

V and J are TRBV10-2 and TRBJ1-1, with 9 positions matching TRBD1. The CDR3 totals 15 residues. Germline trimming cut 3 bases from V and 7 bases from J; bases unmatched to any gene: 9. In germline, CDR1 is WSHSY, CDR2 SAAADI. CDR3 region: CASSELGQGQNEAFF. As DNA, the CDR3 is TGCGCCAGCAGTGAACTCGGACAGGGGCAAAATGAAGCTTTCTTT.

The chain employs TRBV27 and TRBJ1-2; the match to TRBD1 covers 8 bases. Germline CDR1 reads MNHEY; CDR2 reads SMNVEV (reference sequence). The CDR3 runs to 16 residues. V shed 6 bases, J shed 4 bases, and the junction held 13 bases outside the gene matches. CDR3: CASREGGTGGVYGYTF. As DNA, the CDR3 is TGTGCCAGCAGAGAAGGCGGAACAGGGGGTGTCTATGGCTACACCTTC.

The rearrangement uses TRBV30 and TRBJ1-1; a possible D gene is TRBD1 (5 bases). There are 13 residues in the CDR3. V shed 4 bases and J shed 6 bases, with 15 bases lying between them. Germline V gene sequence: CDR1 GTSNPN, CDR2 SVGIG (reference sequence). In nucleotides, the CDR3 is TGTGCCTGGACCCGGGACGTGAGAGCTGAAGCTTTCTTT. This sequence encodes CAWTRDVRAEAFF.

CDR3: CSVVGGAGGYTF. As DNA, the CDR3 is TGCAGCGTTGTAGGCGGGGCGGGTGGCTACACCTTC. V is TRBV29-1 and J is TRBJ1-2; a possible D gene is TRBD1 (5 bases). The CDR3 runs to 12 residues. Trimming cost V 4 bases and J 7 bases, with 13 bases left between them. The V gene's germline CDR1 is SQVTM and CDR2 ANQGSEA.

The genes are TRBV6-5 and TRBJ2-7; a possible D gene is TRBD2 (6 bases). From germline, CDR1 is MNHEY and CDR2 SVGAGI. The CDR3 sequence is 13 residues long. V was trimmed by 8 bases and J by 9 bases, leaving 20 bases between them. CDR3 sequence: CASGSGGLPAQYF. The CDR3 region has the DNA TGTGCCAGCGGTTCAGGCGGACTACCCGCGCAGTACTTC.

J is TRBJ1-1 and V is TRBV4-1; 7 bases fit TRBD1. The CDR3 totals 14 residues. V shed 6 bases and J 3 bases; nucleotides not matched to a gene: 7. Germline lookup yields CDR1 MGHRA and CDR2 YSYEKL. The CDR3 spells CASRGGRSHTEAFF. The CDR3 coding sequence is TGCGCCAGCAGAGGGGGCCGATCTCACACTGAAGCTTTCTTT.

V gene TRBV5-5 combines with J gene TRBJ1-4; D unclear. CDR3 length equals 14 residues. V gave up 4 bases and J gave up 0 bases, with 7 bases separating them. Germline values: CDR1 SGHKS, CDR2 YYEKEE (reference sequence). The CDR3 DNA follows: TGTGCCAGCAGCATCAGTACAACTAATGAAAAACTGTTTTTT. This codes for CASSISTTNEKLFF.

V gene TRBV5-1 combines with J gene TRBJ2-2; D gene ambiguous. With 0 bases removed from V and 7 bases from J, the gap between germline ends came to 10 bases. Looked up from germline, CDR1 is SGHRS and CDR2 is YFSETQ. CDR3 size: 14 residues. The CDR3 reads CASSLALEHGELFF. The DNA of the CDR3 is TGCGCCAGCAGCTTGGCTTTGGAGCACGGGGAGCTGTTTTTT. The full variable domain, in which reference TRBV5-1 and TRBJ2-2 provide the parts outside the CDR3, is KAGVTQTPRYLIKTRGQQVTLSCSPISGHRSVSWYQQTPGQGLQFLFEYFSETQRNKGNFPGRFSGRQFSNSRSEMNVSTLELGDSALYLCASSLALEHGELFFGEGSRLTVL.

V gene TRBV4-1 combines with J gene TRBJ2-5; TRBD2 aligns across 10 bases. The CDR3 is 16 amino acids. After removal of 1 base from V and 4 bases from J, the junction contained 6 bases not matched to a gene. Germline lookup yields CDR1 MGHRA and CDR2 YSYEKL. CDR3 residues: CASSQVERGGIETQYF. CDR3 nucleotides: TGCGCCAGCAGCCAAGTCGAGCGGGGGGGGATAGAGACCCAGTACTTC.

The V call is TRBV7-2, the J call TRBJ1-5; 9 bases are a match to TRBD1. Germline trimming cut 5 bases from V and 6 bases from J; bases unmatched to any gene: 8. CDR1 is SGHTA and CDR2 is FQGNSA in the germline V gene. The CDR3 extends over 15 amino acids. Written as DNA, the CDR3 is TGTGCCAGCAGCGCAGGACAGGGGAAGGGTCAGCCCCAGCATTTT. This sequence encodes CASSAGQGKGQPQHF.

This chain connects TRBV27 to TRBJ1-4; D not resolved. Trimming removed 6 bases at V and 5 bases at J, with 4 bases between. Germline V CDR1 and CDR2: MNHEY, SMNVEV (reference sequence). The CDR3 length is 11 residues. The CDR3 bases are TGTGCCAGCAGGCGGAATGAAAAACTGTTTTTT. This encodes CASRRNEKLFF.

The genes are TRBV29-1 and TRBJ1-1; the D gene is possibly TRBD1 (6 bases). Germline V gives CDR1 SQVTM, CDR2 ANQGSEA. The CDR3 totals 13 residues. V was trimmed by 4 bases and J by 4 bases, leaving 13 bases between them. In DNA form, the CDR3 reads TGCAGCGTTGGGAGAGGGGGAATCACTGAAGCTTTCTTT. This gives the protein CSVGRGGITEAFF.

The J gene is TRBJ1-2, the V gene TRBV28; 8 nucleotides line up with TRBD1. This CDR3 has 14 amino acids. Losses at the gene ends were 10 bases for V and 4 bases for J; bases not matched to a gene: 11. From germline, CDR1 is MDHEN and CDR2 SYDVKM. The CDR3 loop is CAINQGASSYGYTF. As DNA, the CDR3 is TGTGCCATCAATCAGGGGGCGTCCAGCTATGGCTACACCTTC.

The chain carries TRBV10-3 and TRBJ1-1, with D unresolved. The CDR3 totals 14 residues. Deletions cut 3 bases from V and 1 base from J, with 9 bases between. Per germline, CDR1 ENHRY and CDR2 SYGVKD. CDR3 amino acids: CAISDQTPNTEAFF. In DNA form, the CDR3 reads TGTGCCATCAGTGACCAGACACCGAACACTGAAGCTTTCTTT.